The source of this TCR beta chain is a study of vaccination and CD4 T cells after COVID-19. Whole-study context: Researchers treated cells with overlapping spike peptides taken from SARS-CoV-2, HCoV-NL63, HCoV-OC43 and HCoV-229E.

This clonotype was detected only a few times. Its antigen is not known. Described treatment: approximately nine-day PBMC culture with coronavirus spike peptide pools or control peptides (ViraFEST assay). V lost 4 bases to trimming and J lost 7 bases, with 13 bases between them. The length of the CDR3 is 12 residues. Germline lookup yields CDR1 DFQATT and CDR2 SNEGSKA (reference sequence). Oncomine TCR Beta short-read sequencing was applied to DNA from cultured CD4+ T cells. Cultured CD4+ T cells were the source of extracted genomic DNA. MiXCR was run by TCRdb on the PCR reads, yielding one entry per CDR3 protein. This sample yields fewer than 15,000 distinct CDR3 sequences, of which 35% to 50% are seen a single time; around a sixth belongs to the top ten.

Sequencing used cultured CD4+ T cells from blood. The clonotype originates from a human donor with COVID-19. The chain carries TRBV20-1 and TRBJ1-2; a weak D match, TRBD1 (6 bases). CDR3 nucleotide sequence: TGCAGTGCTATACAGGGCCAGGGTGGCTACACCTTC. Encoded protein: CSAIQGQGGYTF.